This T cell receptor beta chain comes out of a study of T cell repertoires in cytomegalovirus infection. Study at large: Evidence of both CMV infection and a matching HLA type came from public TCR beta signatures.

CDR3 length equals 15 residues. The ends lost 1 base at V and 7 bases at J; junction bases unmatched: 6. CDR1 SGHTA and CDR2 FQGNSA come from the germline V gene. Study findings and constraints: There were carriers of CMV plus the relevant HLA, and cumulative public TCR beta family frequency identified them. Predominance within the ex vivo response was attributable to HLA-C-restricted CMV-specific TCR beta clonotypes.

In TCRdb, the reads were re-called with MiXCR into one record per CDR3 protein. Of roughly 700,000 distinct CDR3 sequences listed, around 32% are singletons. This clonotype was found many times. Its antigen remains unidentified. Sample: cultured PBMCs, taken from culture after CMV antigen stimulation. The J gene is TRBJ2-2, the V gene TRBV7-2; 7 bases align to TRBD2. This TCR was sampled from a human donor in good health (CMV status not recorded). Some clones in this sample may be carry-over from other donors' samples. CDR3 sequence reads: CASSLVGGTLGELFF. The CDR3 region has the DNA TGTGCCAGCAGCTTAGTCGGGGGGACCCTCGGGGAGCTGTTTTTT.